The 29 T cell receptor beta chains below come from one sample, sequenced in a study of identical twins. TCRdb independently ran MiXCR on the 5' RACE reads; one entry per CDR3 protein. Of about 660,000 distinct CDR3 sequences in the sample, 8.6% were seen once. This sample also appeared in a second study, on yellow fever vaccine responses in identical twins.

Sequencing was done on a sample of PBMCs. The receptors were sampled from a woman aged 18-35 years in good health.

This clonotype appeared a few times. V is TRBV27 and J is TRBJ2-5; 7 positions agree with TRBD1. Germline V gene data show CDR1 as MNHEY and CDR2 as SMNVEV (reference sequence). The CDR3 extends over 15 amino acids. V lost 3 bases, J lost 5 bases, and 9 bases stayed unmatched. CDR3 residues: CASSFGEGGRETQYF. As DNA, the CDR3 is TGTGCCAGCAGTTTCGGGGAAGGGGGCCGGGAGACCCAGTACTTC.

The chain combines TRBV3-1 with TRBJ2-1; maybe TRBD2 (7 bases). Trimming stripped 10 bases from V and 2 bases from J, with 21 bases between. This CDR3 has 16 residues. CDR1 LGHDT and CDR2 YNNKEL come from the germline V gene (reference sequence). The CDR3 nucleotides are TGTGCCACCTGTATGAGGTACGGGGGGCCCTACAATGAGCAGTTCTTC. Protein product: CATCMRYGGPYNEQFF.

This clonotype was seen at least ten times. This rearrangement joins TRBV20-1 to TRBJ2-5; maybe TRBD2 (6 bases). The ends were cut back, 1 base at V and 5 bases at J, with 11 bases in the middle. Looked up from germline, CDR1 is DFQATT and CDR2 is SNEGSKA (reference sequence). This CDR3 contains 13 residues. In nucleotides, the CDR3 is TGCAGTGCTAGAGCCCCGGGGAGGGAGACCCAGTACTTC. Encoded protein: CSARAPGRETQYF.

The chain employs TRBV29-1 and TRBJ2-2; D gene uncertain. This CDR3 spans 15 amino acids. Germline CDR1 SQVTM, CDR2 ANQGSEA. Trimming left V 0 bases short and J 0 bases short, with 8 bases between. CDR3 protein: CSVEEQRSNTGELFF. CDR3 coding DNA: TGCAGCGTTGAAGAACAACGTTCGAACACCGGGGAGCTGTTTTTT.

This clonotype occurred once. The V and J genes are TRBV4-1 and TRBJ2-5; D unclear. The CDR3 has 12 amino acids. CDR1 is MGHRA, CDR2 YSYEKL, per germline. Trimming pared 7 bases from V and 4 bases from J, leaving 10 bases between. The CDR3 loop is CASTSNGETQYF. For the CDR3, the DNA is TGCGCCAGCACCTCAAACGGAGAGACCCAGTACTTC.

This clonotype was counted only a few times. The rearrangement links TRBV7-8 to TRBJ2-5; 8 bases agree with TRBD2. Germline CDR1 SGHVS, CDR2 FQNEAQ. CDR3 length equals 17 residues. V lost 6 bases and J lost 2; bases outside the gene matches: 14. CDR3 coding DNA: TGTGCCAGCAGTTACCATCCGTTCTCTAGCGGGCAAGAGACCCAGTACTTC. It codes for CASSYHPFSSGQETQYF.

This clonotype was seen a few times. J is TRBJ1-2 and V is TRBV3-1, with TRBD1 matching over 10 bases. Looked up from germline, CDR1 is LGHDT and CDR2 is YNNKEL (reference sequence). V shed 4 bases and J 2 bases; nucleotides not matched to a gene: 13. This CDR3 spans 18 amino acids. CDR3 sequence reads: CASSPRLTRTGGNYGYTF. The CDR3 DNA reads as TGTGCCAGCAGCCCTCGCTTAACCCGGACAGGGGGGAACTATGGCTACACCTTC.

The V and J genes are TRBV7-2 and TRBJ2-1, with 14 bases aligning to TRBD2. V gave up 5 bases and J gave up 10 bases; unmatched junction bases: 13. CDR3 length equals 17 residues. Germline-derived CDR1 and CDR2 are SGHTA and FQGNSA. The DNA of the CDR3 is TGTGCCAGCAGCATAAGCAGGGGACTAGCGGGGGCCGGGGAGCAGTTCTTC. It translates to CASSISRGLAGAGEQFF.

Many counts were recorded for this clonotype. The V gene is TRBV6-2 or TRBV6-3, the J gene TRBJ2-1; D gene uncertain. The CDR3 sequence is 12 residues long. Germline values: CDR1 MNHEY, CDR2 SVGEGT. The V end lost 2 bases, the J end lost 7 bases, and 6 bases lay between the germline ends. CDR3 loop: CASSYMDNEQFF. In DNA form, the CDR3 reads TGTGCCAGCAGTTACATGGATAATGAGCAGTTCTTC.

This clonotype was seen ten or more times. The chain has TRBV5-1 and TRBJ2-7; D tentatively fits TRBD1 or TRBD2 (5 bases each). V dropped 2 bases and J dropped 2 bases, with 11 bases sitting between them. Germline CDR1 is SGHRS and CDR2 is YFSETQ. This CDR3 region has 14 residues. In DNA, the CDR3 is TGCGCCAGCAGCTTTACCCTGGGACCCTACGAGCAGTACTTC. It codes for CASSFTLGPYEQYF.

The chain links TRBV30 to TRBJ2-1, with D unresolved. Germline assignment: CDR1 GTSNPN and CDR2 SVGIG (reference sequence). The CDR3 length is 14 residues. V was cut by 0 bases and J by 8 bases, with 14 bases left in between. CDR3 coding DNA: TGTGCCTGGAGTGTACTATCTGGGTCGGATGAGCAGTTCTTC. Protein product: CAWSVLSGSDEQFF.

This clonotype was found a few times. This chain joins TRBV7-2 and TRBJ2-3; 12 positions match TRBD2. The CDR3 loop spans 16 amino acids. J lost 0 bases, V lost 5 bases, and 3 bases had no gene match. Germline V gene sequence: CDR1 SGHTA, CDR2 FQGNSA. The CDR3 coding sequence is TGTGCCAGCAGCCACACTAGCGGGGGGAGCACAGATACGCAGTATTTT. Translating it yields CASSHTSGGSTDTQYF.

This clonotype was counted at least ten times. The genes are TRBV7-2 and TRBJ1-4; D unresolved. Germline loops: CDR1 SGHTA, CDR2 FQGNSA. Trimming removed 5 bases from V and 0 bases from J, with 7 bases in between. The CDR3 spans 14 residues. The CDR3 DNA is TGTGCCAGCAGCCCGACTGCAACTAATGAAAAACTGTTTTTT. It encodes CASSPTATNEKLFF.

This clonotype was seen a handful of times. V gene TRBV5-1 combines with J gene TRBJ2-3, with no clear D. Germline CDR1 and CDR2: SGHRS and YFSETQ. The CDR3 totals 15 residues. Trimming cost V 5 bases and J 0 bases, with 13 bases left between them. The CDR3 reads CASSRDSISTDTQYF. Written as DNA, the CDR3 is TGCGCCAGCAGTAGGGATAGCATAAGCACAGATACGCAGTATTTT.

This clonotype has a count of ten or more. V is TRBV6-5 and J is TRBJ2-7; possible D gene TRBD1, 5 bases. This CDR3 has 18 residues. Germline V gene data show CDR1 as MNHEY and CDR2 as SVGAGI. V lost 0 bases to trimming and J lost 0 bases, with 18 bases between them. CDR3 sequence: CASSYSRGRQGLSYEQYF. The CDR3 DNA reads TGTGCCAGCAGTTACTCAAGGGGTCGGCAGGGTCTCTCCTACGAGCAGTACTTC.

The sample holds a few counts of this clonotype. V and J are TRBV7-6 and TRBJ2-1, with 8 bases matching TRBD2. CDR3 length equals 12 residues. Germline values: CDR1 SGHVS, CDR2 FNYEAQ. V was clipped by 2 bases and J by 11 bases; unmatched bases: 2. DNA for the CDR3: TGTGCCAGCAGCTTACGCGGGAGGCAGCAGTTCTTC. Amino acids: CASSLRGRQQFF.

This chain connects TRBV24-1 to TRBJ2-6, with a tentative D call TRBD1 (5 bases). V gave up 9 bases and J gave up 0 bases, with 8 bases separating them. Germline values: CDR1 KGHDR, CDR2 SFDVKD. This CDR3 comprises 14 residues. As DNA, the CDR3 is TGTGCCACCCAAAGGGGCTCTGGGGCCAACGTCCTGACTTTC. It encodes CATQRGSGANVLTF.

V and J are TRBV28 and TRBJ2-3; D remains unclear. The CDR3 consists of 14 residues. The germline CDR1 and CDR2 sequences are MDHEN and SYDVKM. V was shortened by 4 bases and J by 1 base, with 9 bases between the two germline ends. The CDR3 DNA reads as TGTGCCAGCAGTTCCCCAGTGGGCACAGATACGCAGTATTTT. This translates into CASSSPVGTDTQYF.

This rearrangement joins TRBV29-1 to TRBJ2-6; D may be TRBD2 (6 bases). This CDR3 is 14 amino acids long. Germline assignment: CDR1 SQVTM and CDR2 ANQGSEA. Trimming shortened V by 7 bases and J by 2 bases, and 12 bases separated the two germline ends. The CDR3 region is CSALGGTGANVLTF. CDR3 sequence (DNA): TGCAGCGCCCTGGGGGGAACTGGGGCCAACGTCCTGACTTTC. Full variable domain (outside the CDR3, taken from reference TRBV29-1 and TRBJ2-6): SAVISQKPSRDICQRGTSLTIQCQVDSQVTMMFWYRQQPGQSLTLIATANQGSEATYESGFVIDKFPISRPNLTFSTLTVSNMSPEDSSIYLCSALGGTGANVLTFGAGSRLTVL.

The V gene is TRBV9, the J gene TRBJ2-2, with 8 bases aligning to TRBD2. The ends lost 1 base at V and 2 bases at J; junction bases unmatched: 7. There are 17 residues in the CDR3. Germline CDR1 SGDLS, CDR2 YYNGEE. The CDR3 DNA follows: TGTGCCAGCAGCGTACCAGGCGGGGGGACCAACACCGGGGAGCTGTTTTTT. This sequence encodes CASSVPGGGTNTGELFF.

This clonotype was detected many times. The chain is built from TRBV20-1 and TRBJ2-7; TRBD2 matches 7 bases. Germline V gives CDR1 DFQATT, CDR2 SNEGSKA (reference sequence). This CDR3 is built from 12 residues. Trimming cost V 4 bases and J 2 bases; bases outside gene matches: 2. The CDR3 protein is CSAKRDAYEQYF. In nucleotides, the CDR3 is TGCAGTGCTAAGCGGGACGCCTACGAGCAGTACTTC.

The CDR3 nucleotides read TGCAGTGCTAGAAAACTAGCGGGCCCCTACAATGAGCAGTTCTTC. Protein: CSARKLAGPYNEQFF. This chain links TRBV20-1 with TRBJ2-1, with 9 nucleotides matching TRBD2. Unmatched junction bases numbered 4, after V lost 2 bases and J lost 2 bases. The CDR3 loop spans 15 amino acids. In germline, CDR1 is DFQATT, CDR2 SNEGSKA (reference sequence).

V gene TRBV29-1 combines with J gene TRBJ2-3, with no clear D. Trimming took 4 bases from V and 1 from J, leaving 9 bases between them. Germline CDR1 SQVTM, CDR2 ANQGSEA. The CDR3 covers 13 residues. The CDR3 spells CSVALLGTDTQYF. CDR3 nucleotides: TGCAGCGTTGCCCTCCTGGGCACAGATACGCAGTATTTT.

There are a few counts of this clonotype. The CDR3 sequence is CASSYQTGGVGSTDTQYF. CDR3 in DNA: TGTGCCAGCAGTTACCAGACAGGGGGCGTTGGGTCCACAGATACGCAGTATTTT. The chain employs TRBV6-5 and TRBJ2-3; the match to TRBD1 covers 10 bases. Germline trimming cut 2 bases from V and 2 bases from J; bases unmatched to any gene: 10. CDR1 is MNHEY, CDR2 SVGAGI, per germline. The CDR3 length is 18 residues.

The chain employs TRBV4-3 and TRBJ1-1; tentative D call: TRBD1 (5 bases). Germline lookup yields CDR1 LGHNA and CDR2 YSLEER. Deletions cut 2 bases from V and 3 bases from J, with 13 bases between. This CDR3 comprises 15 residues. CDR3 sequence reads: CASSQLGQGDTEAFF. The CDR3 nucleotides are TGCGCCAGCAGCCAATTGGGGCAGGGAGACACTGAAGCTTTCTTT.

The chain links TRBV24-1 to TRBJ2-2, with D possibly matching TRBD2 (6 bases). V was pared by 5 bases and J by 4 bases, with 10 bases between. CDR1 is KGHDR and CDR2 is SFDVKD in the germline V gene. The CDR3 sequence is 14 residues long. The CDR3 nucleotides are TGTGCCACCAGTGGGCGGGAACTCACCGGGGAGCTGTTTTTT. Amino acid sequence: CATSGRELTGELFF.

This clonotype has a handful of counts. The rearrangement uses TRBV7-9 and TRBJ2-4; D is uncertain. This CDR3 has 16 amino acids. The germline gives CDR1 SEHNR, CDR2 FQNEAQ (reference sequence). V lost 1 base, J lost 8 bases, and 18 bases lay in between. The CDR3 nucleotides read TGTGCCAGCAGCTTAGAGGTCGGGTCCATGGCCCACATTCAGTACTTC. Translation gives CASSLEVGSMAHIQYF.

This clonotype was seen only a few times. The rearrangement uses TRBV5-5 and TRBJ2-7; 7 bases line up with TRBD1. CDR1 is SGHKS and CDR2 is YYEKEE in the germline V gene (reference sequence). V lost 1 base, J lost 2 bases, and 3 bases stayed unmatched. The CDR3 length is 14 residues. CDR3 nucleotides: TGTGCCAGCAGCTTGAGGGACAGCGCCTACGAGCAGTACTTC. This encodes CASSLRDSAYEQYF.

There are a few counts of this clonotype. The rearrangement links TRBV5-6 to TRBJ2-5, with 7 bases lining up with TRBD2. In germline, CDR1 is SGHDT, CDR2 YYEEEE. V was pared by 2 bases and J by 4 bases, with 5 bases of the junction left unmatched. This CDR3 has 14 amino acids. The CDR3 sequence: CASSFYAGVETQYF. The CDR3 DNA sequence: TGTGCCAGCAGCTTTTACGCGGGGGTAGAGACCCAGTACTTC.